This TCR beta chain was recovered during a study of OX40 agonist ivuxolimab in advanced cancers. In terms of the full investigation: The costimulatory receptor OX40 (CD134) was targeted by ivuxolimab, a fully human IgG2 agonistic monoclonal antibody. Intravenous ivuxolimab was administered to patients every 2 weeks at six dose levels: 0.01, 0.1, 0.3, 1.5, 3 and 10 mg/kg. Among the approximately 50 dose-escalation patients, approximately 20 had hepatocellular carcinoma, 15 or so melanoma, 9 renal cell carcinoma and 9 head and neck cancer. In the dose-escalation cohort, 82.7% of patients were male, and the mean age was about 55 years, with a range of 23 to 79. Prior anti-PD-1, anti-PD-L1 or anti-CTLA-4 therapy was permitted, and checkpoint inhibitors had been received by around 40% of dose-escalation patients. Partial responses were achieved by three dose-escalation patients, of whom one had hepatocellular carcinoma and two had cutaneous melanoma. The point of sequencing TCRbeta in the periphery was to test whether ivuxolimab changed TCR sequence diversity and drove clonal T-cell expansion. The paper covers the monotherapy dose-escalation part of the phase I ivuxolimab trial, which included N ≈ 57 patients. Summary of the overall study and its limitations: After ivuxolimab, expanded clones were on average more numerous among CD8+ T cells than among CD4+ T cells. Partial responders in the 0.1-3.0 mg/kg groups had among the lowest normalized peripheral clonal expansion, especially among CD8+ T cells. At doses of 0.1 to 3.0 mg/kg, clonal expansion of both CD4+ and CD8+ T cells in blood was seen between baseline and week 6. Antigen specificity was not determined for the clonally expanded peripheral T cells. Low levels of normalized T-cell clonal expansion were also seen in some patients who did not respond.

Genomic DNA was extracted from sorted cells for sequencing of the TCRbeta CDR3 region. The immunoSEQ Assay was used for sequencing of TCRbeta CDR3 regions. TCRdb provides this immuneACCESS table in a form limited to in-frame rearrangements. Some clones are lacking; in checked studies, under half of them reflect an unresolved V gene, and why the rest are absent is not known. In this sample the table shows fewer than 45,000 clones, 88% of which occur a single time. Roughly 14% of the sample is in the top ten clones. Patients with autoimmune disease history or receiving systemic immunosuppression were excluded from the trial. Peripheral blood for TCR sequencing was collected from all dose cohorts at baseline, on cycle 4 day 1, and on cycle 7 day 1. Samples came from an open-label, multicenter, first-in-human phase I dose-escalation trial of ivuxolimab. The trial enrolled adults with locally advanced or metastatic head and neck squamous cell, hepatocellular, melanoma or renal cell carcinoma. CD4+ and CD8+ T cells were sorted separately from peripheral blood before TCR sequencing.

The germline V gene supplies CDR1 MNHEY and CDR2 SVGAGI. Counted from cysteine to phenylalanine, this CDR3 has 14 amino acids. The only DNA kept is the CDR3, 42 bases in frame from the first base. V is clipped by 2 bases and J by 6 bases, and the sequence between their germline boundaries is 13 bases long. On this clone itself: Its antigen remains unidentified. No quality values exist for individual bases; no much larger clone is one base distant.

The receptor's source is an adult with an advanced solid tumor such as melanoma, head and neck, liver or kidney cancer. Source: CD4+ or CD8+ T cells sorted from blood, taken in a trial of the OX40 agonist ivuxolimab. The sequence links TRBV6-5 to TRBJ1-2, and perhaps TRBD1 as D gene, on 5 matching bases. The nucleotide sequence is TGTGCCAGCAGTTACCTGCAGGGTCGGGATGGCTACACCTTC. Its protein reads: CASSYLQGRDGYTF.